A single sample is the source of the 5 T cell receptor beta chains below, sequenced in a study of T cells in Graves' hyperthyroidism and ophthalmopathy. Amplification yielded TCR beta CDR3 regions, with RNA transcripts as the source. The TCR CDR3 first-round RT-PCR relied on the HTBI primer set. TCRdb recomputed calls from the multiplex PCR reads with MiXCR, one row per CDR3 protein. The table includes hundreds of thousands of distinct CDR3 sequences, around 39% detected once. What was sequenced was blood. The receptors were gathered from a man aged 18 to 30 with Graves' hyperthyroidism.

The V and J genes are TRBV12-3 or TRBV12-4 and TRBJ2-7; either TRBD1 or TRBD2 may supply D (5 bases each). V lost 7 bases and J 4 bases, leaving 11 bases between the germline ends. This CDR3 has 12 residues. CDR3 sequence: CASTRDGYEQYV. The CDR3 DNA is TGTGCCAGCACCCGGGACGGGTACGAGCAGTACGTC.

In this sample, this clonotype turned up many times. This chain uses TRBV2 with TRBJ1-2, with D possibly matching TRBD1 (6 bases). Germline V gene lookup returns CDR1 SNHLY and CDR2 FYNNEI. Trimming removed 4 bases at V and 3 bases at J, with 12 bases between. The CDR3 spans 14 residues. The CDR3 sequence: CASSAAGDHYGYTF. The CDR3 coding sequence is TGTGCCAGCAGTGCGGCAGGGGATCACTATGGCTACACCTTC.

The chain links TRBV10-3 to TRBJ2-6, with D possibly being TRBD2 (5 bases). The V end was cut by 2 bases, the J end by 4 bases, with 9 bases between. Germline V gives CDR1 ENHRY, CDR2 SYGVKD. The CDR3 consists of 15 residues. CDR3 sequence reads: CAISEGVAGANVLTF. CDR3 DNA: TGTGCCATCAGTGAGGGGGTAGCGGGGGCCAACGTCCTGACTTTC.

The chain carries TRBV6-5 and TRBJ1-5, with a weak D call TRBD1 (6 bases). The germline V gene has CDR1 MNHEY and CDR2 SVGAGI. CDR3 length: 16 residues. With 5 bases removed from V and 0 bases from J, the gap between germline ends came to 14 bases. The CDR3 is CASSRGTPNSNQPQHF. Here the CDR3 DNA reads TGTGCCAGCAGTCGGGGGACACCGAATAGCAATCAGCCCCAGCATTTT.

The chain joins TRBV19 to TRBJ2-7; TRBD1 might be the D (6 bases). V lost 9 bases, J lost 2 bases, and 17 bases lay in between. There are 14 residues in the CDR3. Germline CDR1 is LNHDA and CDR2 is SQIVND (reference sequence). CDR3 region: CASSSPWTAYEQYF. The CDR3 DNA follows: TGTGCCAGCAGTTCCCCTTGGACAGCCTACGAGCAGTACTTC.